The entry below gives a single T cell receptor (beta chain) sequence along with its context. These data come from a study of PD-L1 blockade in urothelial cancer. Assay: immunoSEQ multiplex PCR; the TCRdb copy retains only in-frame clones and omits some. The sample has tens of thousands of clones, 65% to 85% seen once. The length of the CDR3 is 14 residues. Germline CDR1 and CDR2: SGHVS and FNYEAQ. The trim removed 5 bases at V and 8 bases at J, leaving 11 bases unmatched. The time point denotes: pretreatment peripheral blood. Sequencing was performed on PBMCs, taken around atezolizumab (anti-PD-L1) treatment. This rearrangement joins TRBV7-6 to TRBJ1-2, with 7 bases aligning to TRBD1. The source of this sequence is a man in his sixties with urothelial cancer. The CDR3 DNA follows: TGTGCCAGCAGCATAATCACAGGGGATTACGGCTACACCTTC. Protein product: CASSIITGDYGYTF.